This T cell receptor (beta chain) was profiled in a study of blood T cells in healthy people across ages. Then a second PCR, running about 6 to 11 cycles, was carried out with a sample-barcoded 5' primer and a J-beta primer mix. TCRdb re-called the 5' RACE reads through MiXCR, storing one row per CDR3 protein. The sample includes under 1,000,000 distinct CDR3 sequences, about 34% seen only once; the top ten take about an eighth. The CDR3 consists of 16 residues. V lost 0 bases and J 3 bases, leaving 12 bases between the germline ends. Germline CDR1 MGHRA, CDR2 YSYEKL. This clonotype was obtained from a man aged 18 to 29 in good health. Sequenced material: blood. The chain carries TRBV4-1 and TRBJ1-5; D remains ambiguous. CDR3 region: CASSQDPNPLNQPQHF. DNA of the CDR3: TGCGCCAGCAGCCAAGACCCGAACCCCCTCAATCAGCCCCAGCATTTT.